This T cell receptor beta chain was obtained from a study of cytotoxic CD8 clonotypes in ibrutinib-treated CLL. Study overall: The sample average was approximately 280,000 productive templates and roughly 94,000 productive rearrangements.

Using immunoSEQ multiplex PCR, the repertoire was profiled, and TCRdb retains in-frame clones only, with some absent. The sample includes tens of thousands of clones, 56% of them seen just once. This material consisted of PBMCs, taken after 24 months of ibrutinib treatment. This TCR came from a human donor with chronic lymphocytic leukemia.

The CDR3 sequence: CASSLPPSHQPQHF. CDR3 DNA: TGTGCCAGCAGTCTCCCCCCCTCCCATCAGCCCCAGCATTTT. The genes are TRBV28 and TRBJ1-5; no firm D call. Germline V CDR1 and CDR2: MDHEN, SYDVKM. This CDR3 has 14 residues. Trimming stripped 5 bases from V and 5 bases from J, with 13 bases between.